The 27 T cell receptor beta chains given below trace back to one sample, sequenced in a study of tumor and adjacent non-tumor tissue in lung cancer. RNA was extracted from bulk tissue without any cell sorting. The library came from three nested PCR rounds adapted from ARM-PCR protocols. TCRdb reanalysed the multiplex PCR reads using MiXCR and keeps one entry per CDR3 protein. The repertoire holds around 140,000 distinct CDR3 sequences, with roughly 70% as singletons. The sequencing sample was made of lung tumor tissue. Receptor source: a man between 60 and 70 years old with small cell lung cancer.

The chain recombines TRBV20-1 with TRBJ1-1, with 11 positions matching TRBD1. The germline gives CDR1 DFQATT, CDR2 SNEGSKA (reference sequence). V lost 6 bases and J lost 1; bases outside the gene matches: 1. The CDR3 covers 13 residues. The CDR3 is CSAGTGGNTEAFF. The CDR3 DNA reads TGCAGTGCAGGGACAGGGGGGAACACTGAAGCTTTCTTT.

This clonotype was seen only once. The V gene is TRBV5-6, the J gene TRBJ2-5; 8 bases map to TRBD2. The CDR3 length is 14 residues. V gave up 5 bases and J gave up 5 bases; unmatched junction bases: 8. CDR1 SGHDT and CDR2 YYEEEE come from the germline V gene. The CDR3 region is CASRRTSWGETQYF. The CDR3 nucleotides read TGTGCCAGCAGACGGACTAGCTGGGGGGAGACCCAGTACTTC. Filled out from reference TRBV5-6 and TRBJ2-5, the complete variable domain reads DAGVTQSPTHLIKTRGQQVTLRCSPKSGHDTVSWYQQALGQGPQFIFQYYEEEERQRGNFPDRFSGHQFPNYSSELNVNALLLGDSALYLCASRRTSWGETQYFGPGTRLLVL.

Comment on this clonotype: A single base separates this from a much larger clone, so it may be a read error. The chain links TRBV12-3 or TRBV12-4 to TRBJ2-1; no definite D call. CDR3 length: 14 residues. Trimming left V 5 bases short and J 8 bases short, with 16 bases between. In nucleotides, the CDR3 is TGTGCCAGCAGTCTTAGAGAAAAGACGGATGAGCAGTTCTTC. Its protein is CASSLREKTDEQFF.

Many counts were recorded for this clonotype. The chain uses TRBV28 and TRBJ2-7; possible D gene TRBD1, 6 bases. Trimming took 4 bases from V and 1 from J, leaving 11 bases between them. From germline, CDR1 is MDHEN and CDR2 SYDVKM. There are 14 residues in the CDR3. The CDR3 spells CASSSGQGSYEQYF. The CDR3 DNA sequence: TGTGCCAGCAGTTCAGGGCAGGGGTCCTACGAGCAGTACTTC. Using reference TRBV28 and TRBJ2-7 for the parts outside the CDR3, the full variable domain is DVKVTQSSRYLVKRTGEKVFLECVQDMDHENMFWYRQDPGLGLRLIYFSYDVKMKEKGDIPEGYSVSREKKERFSLILESASTNQTSMYLCASSSGQGSYEQYFGPGTRLTVT.

This clonotype was counted only a few times. Relative to the germline gene, one junction end is altered; a read error may explain this. This sequence joins TRBV11-1 and TRBJ2-2, with TRBD1 matching over 8 bases. Germline loops: CDR1 SGHAT, CDR2 FQDESV (reference sequence). The CDR3 runs 16 residues. The CDR3 reads CVSSSLDRVDTGELFF. CDR3 in DNA: TGTGTCAGCAGTTCCCTGGACAGGGTAGACACCGGGGAGCTGTTTTTT.

Worth noting for this clonotype: Relative to the germline gene, one junction end is altered; a read error may explain this. The chain combines TRBV5-1 with TRBJ2-1; the D gene could be TRBD1 or TRBD2 (6 bases each). The length of the CDR3 is 15 residues. The germline V gene encodes CDR1 SGHRS and CDR2 YFSETQ. Here the CDR3 DNA reads TGCGCCAGCAGCTTGGTACCGGGGGCCGGCAATGATCAGTTCTTC. This encodes CASSLVPGAGNDQFF.

The chain has TRBV30 and TRBJ1-2; D not resolved. The CDR3 covers 12 residues. Germline V gives CDR1 GTSNPN, CDR2 SVGIG (reference sequence). V was shortened by 7 bases and J by 5 bases, with 14 bases between the two germline ends. The CDR3 DNA is TGTGCCTCCCACAGTGTTCTATATGGCTACACCTTC. Its protein product is CASHSVLYGYTF.

About this clonotype: At one end, the junction sequence differs from germline, possibly due to a read error. V usage is TRBV6-5 and J usage is TRBJ1-5; no reliable D call. The germline gives CDR1 MNHEY, CDR2 SVGAGI. The CDR3 loop spans 15 amino acids. The DNA of the CDR3 is TGTGCCGGCAGTAAAGGACGGTATAGCAATCAGCCCCAGCATTTT. Translating it yields CAGSKGRYSNQPQHF.

Regarding this clonotype: A much larger clone sits a single nucleotide away, making a read error possible. The rearrangement uses TRBV6-5 and TRBJ2-3; no firm D call. The germline V gene has CDR1 MNHEY and CDR2 SVGAGI. The V and J ends lost 6 bases and 6 bases respectively, with 10 bases between them. The CDR3 is made up of 12 amino acids. The CDR3 DNA reads TGTGCCAGCAGATCCCAGCCCGATACGCAGTATTTT. It translates to CASRSQPDTQYF.

Worth noting for this clonotype: Just one base apart from a much larger clone, this may be a read error. This chain joins TRBV13 and TRBJ2-1; a weak D match, TRBD1 (5 bases). The CDR3 contains 13 residues. The germline V gene encodes CDR1 PRHDT and CDR2 FYEKMQ (reference sequence). For the CDR3, the DNA is TGTGCCAACAGCTTACAGGACTACAATGAGCAGTTCTTC. Its translation: CANSLQDYNEQFF.

About this clonotype itself: Germline is not matched at one junction end, which may reflect a read error. The gene calls are TRBV11-1 and TRBJ2-1; possible D gene TRBD2, 6 bases. The CDR3 sequence is 15 residues long. CDR1 and CDR2 from the germline V gene are SGHAT and FQDESV (reference sequence). The CDR3 here is CVSSLLANRYNGQFF. The CDR3 region has the DNA TGTGTCAGCAGTTTGCTAGCGAATAGATACAATGGGCAGTTCTTC.

As concerns this clonotype: Given a much more abundant clone one base away, this may be a read error. The chain carries TRBV29-1 and TRBJ2-2; D assignment may be TRBD1 or TRBD2 (5 bases each). Germline V gene lookup returns CDR1 SQVTM and CDR2 ANQGSEA. The length of the CDR3 is 10 residues. The CDR3: CGANTGEQFF. The CDR3 nucleotides are TGCGGGGCGAACACCGGGGAGCAGTTTTTT.

The V call is TRBV6-1, the J call TRBJ1-1; D ambiguous. Trimming took 2 bases from V and 5 from J, leaving 9 bases between them. Germline-derived CDR1 and CDR2 are MNHNS and SASEGT. The CDR3 sequence is 13 residues long. The chain's CDR3 is CASSELRKTEAFF. CDR3 nucleotides: TGTGCCAGCAGTGAATTAAGGAAGACTGAAGCTTTCTTT.

Regarding this clonotype: A much more abundant neighbour one base away suggests this may be a read error. The chain combines TRBV12-3 or TRBV12-4 with TRBJ2-3, with D maybe TRBD2 (5 bases). This CDR3 region has 15 residues. Trimming stripped 5 bases from V and 2 bases from J, with 14 bases between. The CDR3 DNA reads as TGTGCCAGCAGTATTAGCGTAACCAACACAGATACGCAGTATTTT. Translated: CASSISVTNTDTQYF.

Regarding this clonotype: It is likely a read error, because the conserved phenylalanine at the end of the CDR3 is missing. The chain carries TRBV4-1 and TRBJ1-2; D not resolved. Looked up from germline, CDR1 is MGHRA and CDR2 is YSYEKL. The CDR3 covers 14 residues. V was pared by 0 bases and J by 4 bases, with 9 bases between. CDR3 sequence: CASSQDRAGYGYTL. For the CDR3, the DNA is TGCGCCAGCAGCCAAGATAGGGCAGGCTATGGCTACACCCTC.

About this clonotype: This sequence may be a read error, since a much larger clone differs from it by one base. CDR3 DNA: TGTGCCAGCAGTTACTCGGACAGGGCCGGTGCTTGCTTT. Protein: CASSYSDRAGACF. This chain connects TRBV6-6 to TRBJ1-1, with TRBD1 matching over 8 bases. In germline, CDR1 is MNHNY, CDR2 SVGAGI (reference sequence). This CDR3 spans 13 amino acids.

This clonotype was counted only a few times. Its ends do not fully match the called genes, so a read error is possible. CDR3: CASSQKEQGRHIYF. As DNA, the CDR3 is TGCGCGAGCAGCCAAAAGGAACAGGGAAGGCACATATATTTT. This chain joins TRBV4-1 and TRBJ1-3, with D possibly TRBD1 on 6 matching bases. Per germline, CDR1 MGHRA and CDR2 YSYEKL. This CDR3 is 14 amino acids long.

The rearrangement joins TRBV4-1 to TRBJ2-5, with no clear D. The germline CDR1 and CDR2 sequences are MGHRA and YSYEKL. This CDR3 is 12 amino acids long. The V gene lost 4 bases and the J gene lost 5 bases, with 8 bases spanning the gap. Written as DNA, the CDR3 is TGCGCCAGCAGCCGGAGAGGTGAGACCCAGTACTTC. Protein: CASSRRGETQYF.

This clonotype was detected only a few times. The V call is TRBV6-2 or TRBV6-3, the J call TRBJ1-5; D gene uncertain. The CDR3 covers 12 residues. The V end was cut by 5 bases, the J end by 5 bases, with 7 bases between. Germline CDR1 is MNHEY and CDR2 is SVGEGT. CDR3 DNA sequence: TGTGCCAGCAGTCCCAGAGATCAGCCCCAGCATTTT. Its protein product is CASSPRDQPQHF.

This clonotype was seen many times. This chain links TRBV11-2 with TRBJ2-3; D is ambiguous. V gave up 3 bases and J gave up 5 bases, with 9 bases separating them. Germline V gives CDR1 SGHAT, CDR2 FQNNGV. The length of the CDR3 is 13 residues. CDR3 sequence: CASSFTFLDTQYF. The CDR3, as DNA: TGTGCCAGCAGCTTCACTTTTTTAGATACGCAGTATTTT.

Remarks on this clonotype: This sequence may be a read error, since a much larger clone differs from it by one base. The rearrangement uses TRBV12-3 or TRBV12-4 and TRBJ2-1; tentative D call: TRBD2 (6 bases). The ends were cut back, 5 bases at V and 10 bases at J, with 18 bases in the middle. The CDR3 sequence is 14 residues long. CDR3 sequence (DNA): TGTGCCAGCAGTCGACTAGTGCGGGTTCCCGAGCAGTTCTTC. The encoded protein is CASSRLVRVPEQFF.

This clonotype has a handful of counts. The chain links TRBV5-1 to TRBJ1-2; D possibly corresponds to TRBD1 (6 bases). The V gene's germline CDR1 is SGHRS and CDR2 YFSETQ. CDR3 length equals 13 residues. The ends were cut back, 5 bases at V and 7 bases at J, with 15 bases in the middle. The CDR3 DNA is TGCGCCAGCAGAGGACAGTATAAGGGTGGCTACACCTTC. This gives the protein CASRGQYKGGYTF.

This clonotype showed up many times. V usage is TRBV4-2 and J usage is TRBJ2-1; TRBD2 matches 11 bases. The CDR3 spans 15 residues. V dropped 1 base and J dropped 7; count of bases not matched to a gene: 3. Per germline, CDR1 LGHNA and CDR2 YNFKEQ. The CDR3 DNA sequence: TGTGCCAGCAGCCAAGGACTAGCGGGAAGGAATGAGCAGTTCTTC. Residues: CASSQGLAGRNEQFF.

Regarding this clonotype: As the CDR3 is not closed by the conserved phenylalanine or tryptophan, this likely results from a read error. The chain's CDR3 is CASLSRGAVGELFL. The CDR3 nucleotides read TGTGCCAGCTTGAGCCGGGGTGCAGTCGGGGAGCTGTTTCTT. The rearrangement joins TRBV6-5 to TRBJ2-2, with a tentative D call TRBD2 (5 bases). The CDR3 is 14 residues long. The ends were cut back, 8 bases at V and 7 bases at J, with 17 bases in the middle. Germline V gives CDR1 MNHEY, CDR2 SVGAGI.

In its sample, this clonotype was seen many times. This chain links TRBV6-1 with TRBJ2-3; the D gene is possibly TRBD2 (6 bases). V gave up 8 bases and J gave up 0 bases, with 12 bases separating them. This CDR3 contains 14 residues. Germline CDR1 MNHNS, CDR2 SASEGT. CDR3 region: CASSTGLSTDTQYF. CDR3 DNA: TGTGCCAGCTCAACAGGACTAAGCACAGATACGCAGTATTTT.

On this clonotype itself: A much larger clone differs by one base, so this may be a read error. The chain recombines TRBV5-6 with TRBJ1-1; weak D call: TRBD1 (5 bases). The CDR3 sequence is 12 residues long. Germline CDR1 SGHDT, CDR2 YYEEEE. The CDR3, as DNA: TGTGGCAGCAGCTTGGTGCGGGGGATAGCTTTCTTT. Its protein product is CGSSLVRGIAFF.

Concerning this clonotype itself: Because the CDR3 is missing its conserved closing phenylalanine or tryptophan, this is likely a read error. It is unclear where the CDR3 begins or ends on the DNA, so no DNA is shown, and the CDR3 is as TCRdb lists it. V gene TRBV6-1 combines with J gene TRBJ2-5; TRBD2, the table's D call, was not compared with the DNA. Germline-derived CDR1 and CDR2 are MNHNS and SASEGT. The CDR3 is made up of 16 amino acids, end residues included. CDR3 residues: CASSGGVAGVQETQCL.